The source of this TCR beta chain is a study of T cells in women clearing cervical HPV infection. Study overall: Cases' blood sampling followed lesion detection by median about 150 days (90 to 200).

Study-wide points: Controls had more TRBV6-7 (around 0.15%) than cases (roughly 0.11%).

In the case of this clone: The antigen remains unidentified. The read gets to within 3 residues of the CDR3 end, and the germline J gene fills in the rest.

Sequencing was performed with immunoSEQ multiplex PCR; in TCRdb, only in-frame clones are kept and a portion is missing. Here the sample table reports 30,000 or so clones. Germline V gene lookup returns CDR1 SEHNR and CDR2 FQNEAQ (reference sequence). This CDR3 contains 11 residues. Trimming removed 8 bases from V and 6 bases from J, with 8 bases in between. The receptor was isolated from a woman between 18 and 70 years old with a cervical HPV16 infection that either progressed to CIN3+ or cleared (not recorded which). The sequenced material came from blood buffy coat. This chain uses TRBV7-9 with TRBJ2-1, with TRBD1 as a possible D gene (5 bases). CDR3 sequence reads: CASATGNEQFF. The sequenced part of the CDR3 DNA is TGTGCCAGCGCCACAGGCAATGAG.